The 30 T cell receptor beta chains in this list originate from one sample, sequenced in a study of T cells after yellow fever vaccination. TCRdb recomputed calls from the 5' RACE reads with MiXCR, one row per CDR3 protein. In the table there are about 120,000 distinct CDR3 sequences, approximately 14% of which are singletons. The sequencing here drew on CD8+ T cells sorted from PBMCs, taken 5 days after the yellow fever booster vaccination. The receptors shown here come from a man between 18 and 35 years old who received the YFV17D yellow fever vaccine.

The rearrangement links TRBV10-3 to TRBJ2-5, with D unresolved. Per the germline V gene, CDR1 is ENHRY and CDR2 is SYGVKD. Trimming left V 2 bases short and J 2 bases short, with 6 bases between. This CDR3 spans 13 amino acids. CDR3 in amino acids: CAISEGRQETQYF. CDR3 bases: TGTGCCATCAGTGAGGGCAGACAAGAGACCCAGTACTTC.

This clonotype came up a few times. CDR3 DNA sequence: TGTGCCAGCAGCCCCAGTTTTCTGGACCGAATCTATGGCTACACCTTC. Its translation: CASSPSFLDRIYGYTF. This rearrangement joins TRBV7-8 to TRBJ1-2; D is undetermined. Germline-derived CDR1 and CDR2 are SGHVS and FQNEAQ. Trimming took off 5 bases at V and 4 bases at J, with 20 bases between the two ends. The CDR3 consists of 16 residues.

This clonotype has only a few counts. The gene calls are TRBV20-1 and TRBJ2-7, with D perhaps TRBD1 or TRBD2 (5 bases each). Per germline, CDR1 DFQATT and CDR2 SNEGSKA (reference sequence). The CDR3 contains 14 residues. The V end lost 5 bases, the J end lost 0 bases, and 14 bases lay between the germline ends. CDR3 amino acids: CSAAEWGSSYEQYF. In DNA, the CDR3 is TGCAGTGCTGCAGAGTGGGGGAGCTCCTACGAGCAGTACTTC.

The chain is built from TRBV29-1 and TRBJ1-1, with D unresolved. The germline gives CDR1 SQVTM, CDR2 ANQGSEA. CDR3 length: 12 residues. The V gene lost 6 bases and the J gene lost 1 base, with 9 bases spanning the gap. The CDR3 DNA sequence: TGCAGCGTAGCCCTGGGGAACACTGAAGCTTTCTTT. The encoded protein is CSVALGNTEAFF.

The DNA for the CDR3 is TGTGCCAGCAGTCCGGGACCCCACTACGAGCAGTACTTC. This encodes CASSPGPHYEQYF. The chain links TRBV6-2 or TRBV6-3 to TRBJ2-7; D may be TRBD1 or TRBD2 (5 bases each). Germline CDR1 is MNHEY and CDR2 is SVGEGT. There are 13 residues in the CDR3. V lost 5 bases and J lost 3, with 11 bases in between.

This chain uses TRBV6-2 or TRBV6-3 with TRBJ2-7; D possibly corresponds to TRBD2 (5 bases). Germline V gene data show CDR1 as MNHEY and CDR2 as SVGEGT. V lost 0 bases to trimming and J lost 3 bases, with 6 bases between them. The CDR3 extends over 13 amino acids. The CDR3 sequence: CASSYSGDYEQYF. The CDR3 nucleotides are TGTGCCAGCAGTTACTCGGGAGACTACGAGCAGTACTTC.

This clonotype was picked up a small number of times. The J gene is TRBJ1-1, the V gene TRBV4-3; D might be TRBD1 (5 bases). Germline loops: CDR1 LGHNA, CDR2 YSLEER. This CDR3 is 15 amino acids long. Trimming removed 1 base at V and 3 bases at J, with 12 bases between. CDR3 sequence (DNA): TGCGCCAGCAGCCAAGGCGTCAGGGAGGACACTGAAGCTTTCTTT. Its protein product is CASSQGVREDTEAFF.

This clonotype was observed a few times. V gene TRBV10-3 combines with J gene TRBJ1-2; D uncertain. Trimming cost V 0 bases and J 2 bases, with 4 bases left between them. The germline V gene encodes CDR1 ENHRY and CDR2 SYGVKD. This CDR3 has 13 amino acids. The DNA of the CDR3 is TGTGCCATCAGTGAGTCACCAAACTATGGCTACACCTTC. Translated: CAISESPNYGYTF.

This chain's CDR3 is CASSLGLGLKNEQFF. CDR3 DNA: TGTGCCAGCAGCTTAGGTTTGGGCCTCAAAAATGAGCAGTTCTTC. The V and J genes are TRBV7-9 and TRBJ2-1; D remains unclear. V lost 1 base and J lost 7, with 14 bases in between. The CDR3 runs 15 residues. In germline, CDR1 is SEHNR, CDR2 FQNEAQ (reference sequence).

This clonotype was counted only a few times. V and J are TRBV18 and TRBJ2-5, with a possible D match to TRBD2 (7 bases). The CDR3 runs to 18 residues. V shed 0 bases and J shed 5 bases, with 22 bases lying between them. Looked up from germline, CDR1 is KGHSH and CDR2 is LQKENI. The CDR3 sequence: CASSPPASDRGARETQYF. The CDR3 DNA is TGTGCCAGCTCACCACCCGCCTCGGATCGGGGGGCCAGGGAGACCCAGTACTTC.

This clonotype came up a few times. The J gene is TRBJ1-2, the V gene TRBV4-3; D uncertain. Per germline, CDR1 LGHNA and CDR2 YSLEER. The V and J ends lost 1 base and 1 base respectively, with 10 bases between them. The CDR3 spans 15 residues. The DNA for the CDR3 is TGCGCCAGCAGCCAAGTTCTGGAGCATAACTATGGCTACACCTTC. The encoded protein is CASSQVLEHNYGYTF.

V and J are TRBV6-2 or TRBV6-3 and TRBJ2-1; maybe TRBD1 (5 bases). Germline V gene sequence: CDR1 MNHEY, CDR2 SVGEGT. The CDR3 is 15 amino acids. Trimming took 2 bases from V and 0 from J, leaving 8 bases between them. CDR3 nucleotide sequence: TGTGCCAGCAGTTACCGGACACCCTCCTACAATGAGCAGTTCTTC. The encoded protein is CASSYRTPSYNEQFF.

This clonotype was picked up many times. The rearrangement uses TRBV29-1 and TRBJ2-1; D ambiguous. The V end lost 6 bases, the J end lost 10 bases, and 13 bases lay between the germline ends. Germline V gives CDR1 SQVTM, CDR2 ANQGSEA. CDR3 length: 11 residues. CDR3 coding DNA: TGCAGCGTGCGCCTGTTAGTGGAGCAGTTCTTC. The encoded protein is CSVRLLVEQFF.

This clonotype was found a few times. The chain uses TRBV6-2 or TRBV6-3 and TRBJ2-7, with 8 bases lining up with TRBD2. With 6 bases clipped from V and 6 bases from J, the junction kept 16 bases outside the gene matches. The CDR3 is made up of 16 amino acids. Germline V gene sequence: CDR1 MNHEY, CDR2 SVGEGT. The chain's CDR3 is CASSTTSALHPGEQYV. The CDR3, as DNA: TGTGCCAGCAGCACGACTAGCGCCCTTCATCCTGGCGAGCAGTACGTC.

This clonotype was seen only a few times. The CDR3 coding sequence is TGTGCTAGTGCCCTTGTCGTGGGGACCCAAGAGACCCAGTACTTC. This codes for CASALVVGTQETQYF. V usage is TRBV12-5 and J usage is TRBJ2-5, with D perhaps matching TRBD1 or TRBD2 (5 bases each). CDR1 and CDR2 (germline): LGHNT, FRNRAP. Trimming shortened V by 7 bases and J by 1 base, and 16 bases separated the two germline ends. This CDR3 spans 15 amino acids.

This clonotype was seen many times. The chain couples TRBV6-5 to TRBJ2-2; D not resolved. V lost 7 bases and J lost 7, with 10 bases in between. This CDR3 region has 12 residues. Per germline, CDR1 MNHEY and CDR2 SVGAGI. This chain's CDR3 is CASTPNNGELFF. The CDR3 DNA follows: TGTGCCAGCACTCCAAATAACGGGGAGCTGTTTTTT.

The J gene is TRBJ2-7, the V gene TRBV10-3; unclear D gene. The CDR3 is 11 amino acids. Germline-derived CDR1 and CDR2 are ENHRY and SYGVKD. Trimming took off 2 bases at V and 3 bases at J, with 2 bases between the two ends. The CDR3 spells CAISEGYEQYV. For the CDR3, the DNA is TGTGCCATCAGTGAGGGCTACGAGCAGTACGTC.

This clonotype was seen only a few times. The V call is TRBV14, the J call TRBJ1-4; D possibly corresponds to TRBD1 (6 bases). From germline, CDR1 is SGHDN and CDR2 FVKESK. With 3 bases removed from V and 13 bases from J, the gap between germline ends came to 12 bases. CDR3 size: 12 residues. The CDR3 sequence is CASSHRRGPLFF. In nucleotides, the CDR3 is TGTGCCAGCAGCCACCGACGGGGGCCACTGTTTTTT.

This sequence joins TRBV6-1 and TRBJ2-7; TRBD1 agrees at 7 bases. In germline, CDR1 is MNHNS, CDR2 SASEGT. Trimming cost V 7 bases and J 4 bases; bases outside gene matches: 7. The CDR3 extends over 13 amino acids. Here the CDR3 reads CASNYRGTYEQYV. CDR3 sequence (DNA): TGTGCCAGCAACTACAGGGGTACTTACGAGCAGTACGTC.

The V call is TRBV6-6, the J call TRBJ1-2; 9 positions agree with TRBD1. The junction had 12 bases not matched to a gene; V was cut back by 6 bases and J by 4 bases. This CDR3 contains 16 residues. CDR1 is MNHNY, CDR2 SVGAGI, per germline (reference sequence). CDR3 sequence (DNA): TGTGCCAGCAGCCGCGGACAGGGGATGCTAGGCTATGGCTACACCTTC. This gives the protein CASSRGQGMLGYGYTF.

This clonotype was detected ten times or more. The rearrangement links TRBV18 to TRBJ1-5; no clear D gene. With 2 bases removed from V and 5 bases from J, the gap between germline ends came to 10 bases. The V gene's germline CDR1 is KGHSH and CDR2 LQKENI. The CDR3 sequence is 14 residues long. CDR3 amino acids: CASSPMASYQPQHF. CDR3 in DNA: TGTGCCAGCTCACCAATGGCCAGTTATCAGCCCCAGCATTTT.

This chain connects TRBV11-2 to TRBJ2-2; D uncertain. The ends were cut back, 0 bases at V and 6 bases at J, with 11 bases in the middle. Germline V CDR1 and CDR2: SGHAT, FQNNGV. This CDR3 is built from 15 residues. The CDR3 spells CASSLEADAAGELFF. CDR3 coding DNA: TGTGCCAGCAGCTTAGAAGCTGATGCCGCCGGGGAGCTGTTTTTT.

J is TRBJ1-6 and V is TRBV15; 8 bases align to TRBD1. The CDR3 contains 12 residues. In germline, CDR1 is LNHNV, CDR2 YYDKDF (reference sequence). The V segment lost 9 bases and the J segment 7 bases; nucleotides outside the gene matches: 2. The CDR3 reads CATRQGNSPLHF. CDR3 nucleotides: TGTGCCACGAGACAGGGGAATTCACCCCTCCACTTT.

Written as DNA, the CDR3 is TGTGCCAGCAGCTTAGGCCCTACTAGCGGGGTTGGGCGGGAGACCCAGTACTTC. Protein product: CASSLGPTSGVGRETQYF. The rearrangement links TRBV7-3 to TRBJ2-5; 10 nucleotides agree with TRBD2. The CDR3 is made up of 18 amino acids. Germline V gene lookup returns CDR1 SGHTA and CDR2 FQGTGA. J lost 5 bases, V lost 2 bases, and 14 bases had no gene match.

This clonotype was counted between two and nine times. The gene calls are TRBV30 and TRBJ1-5, with D unclear. V was cut by 3 bases and J by 3 bases, with 15 bases left in between. Germline V CDR1 and CDR2: GTSNPN, SVGIG (reference sequence). The CDR3 covers 15 residues. CDR3 sequence reads: CAWRGGPALNQPQHF. CDR3 DNA sequence: TGTGCCTGGAGGGGAGGGCCGGCACTCAATCAGCCCCAGCATTTT.

The rearrangement joins TRBV19 to TRBJ2-3, with 8 positions matching TRBD2. The CDR3 has 15 amino acids. In germline, CDR1 is LNHDA, CDR2 SQIVND (reference sequence). With 2 bases clipped from V and 6 bases from J, the junction kept 7 bases outside the gene matches. CDR3 loop: CASSILAGPVDTQYF. In DNA, the CDR3 is TGTGCCAGTAGTATACTAGCGGGTCCTGTGGATACGCAGTATTTT. Full variable domain (outside the CDR3, taken from reference TRBV19 and TRBJ2-3): DGGITQSPKYLFRKEGQNVTLSCEQNLNHDAMYWYRQDPGQGLRLIYYSQIVNDFQKGDIAEGYSVSREKKESFPLTVTSAQKNPTAFYLCASSILAGPVDTQYFGPGTRLTVL.

The V and J genes are TRBV4-2 and TRBJ2-1, with D perhaps matching TRBD2 (6 bases). Germline V CDR1 and CDR2: LGHNA, YNFKEQ. The V gene lost 2 bases and the J gene lost 5 bases, with 13 bases spanning the gap. The CDR3 contains 15 residues. The CDR3 nucleotides are TGTGCCAGCAGCCAACGACTAGGCGCAGACAATGAGCAGTTCTTC. This encodes CASSQRLGADNEQFF.

The chain recombines TRBV5-1 with TRBJ2-7; D is unclear. This CDR3 region has 13 residues. Germline lookup yields CDR1 SGHRS and CDR2 YFSETQ. V shed 2 bases and J shed 3 bases, with 9 bases lying between them. The chain's CDR3 is CASSFLSFYEQYF. Here the CDR3 DNA reads TGCGCCAGCAGCTTTCTTAGTTTCTACGAGCAGTACTTC.

This clonotype was observed a handful of times. V is TRBV6-5 and J is TRBJ1-5; D may be TRBD1 (6 bases). This CDR3 spans 14 amino acids. From germline, CDR1 is MNHEY and CDR2 SVGAGI. The V end was cut by 4 bases, the J end by 7 bases, with 14 bases between. CDR3 DNA sequence: TGTGCCAGCAGTTGGGACGGGGGCAGCCAGCCCCAGCATTTT. Protein: CASSWDGGSQPQHF.

The count of this clonotype is one. J is TRBJ1-6 and V is TRBV20-1, with D unclear. The V end lost 6 bases, the J end lost 9 bases, and 21 bases lay between the germline ends. The CDR3 contains 15 residues. From germline, CDR1 is DFQATT and CDR2 SNEGSKA (reference sequence). The DNA for the CDR3 is TGCAGTGCCCCCCACGGACCATCGATGGGTTCACCCCTCCACTTT. As protein: CSAPHGPSMGSPLHF.